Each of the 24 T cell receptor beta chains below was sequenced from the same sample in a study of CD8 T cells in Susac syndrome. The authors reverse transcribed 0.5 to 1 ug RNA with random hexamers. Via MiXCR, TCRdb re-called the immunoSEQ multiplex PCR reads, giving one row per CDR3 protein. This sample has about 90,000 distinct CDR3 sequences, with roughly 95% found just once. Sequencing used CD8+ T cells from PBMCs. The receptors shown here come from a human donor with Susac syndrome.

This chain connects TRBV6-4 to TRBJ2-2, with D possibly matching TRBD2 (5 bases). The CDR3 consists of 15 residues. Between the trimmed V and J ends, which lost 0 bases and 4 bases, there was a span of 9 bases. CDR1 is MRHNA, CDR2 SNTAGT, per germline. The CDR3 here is CASSDSTGSTGELFF. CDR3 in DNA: TGTGCCAGCAGTGACTCGACGGGGTCCACCGGGGAGCTGTTTTTT.

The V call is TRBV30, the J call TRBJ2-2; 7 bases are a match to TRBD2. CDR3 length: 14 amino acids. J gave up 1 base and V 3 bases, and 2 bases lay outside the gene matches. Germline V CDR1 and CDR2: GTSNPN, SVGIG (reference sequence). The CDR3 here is CAWRAGLNTGELFF. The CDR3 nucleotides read TGTGCCTGGAGAGCGGGATTGAACACCGGGGAGCTGTTTTTT. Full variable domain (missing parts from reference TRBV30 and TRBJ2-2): SQTIHQWPATLVQPVGSPLSLECTVEGTSNPNLYWYRQAAGRGLQLLFYSVGIGQISSEVPQNLSASRPQDRQFILSSKKLLLSDSGFYLCAWRAGLNTGELFFGEGSRLTVL.

CDR3 in DNA: TGTGCCTGGAGAATTGGGGGCTCAGACTATGGCTACACCTTC. It is translated as CAWRIGGSDYGYTF. The chain recombines TRBV30 with TRBJ1-2; weak D call: TRBD1 (6 bases). Germline V CDR1 and CDR2: GTSNPN, SVGIG (reference sequence). Trimming stripped 3 bases from V and 3 bases from J, with 14 bases between. The CDR3 totals 14 residues. Combining the CDR3 with reference TRBV30 and TRBJ1-2 gives the whole variable domain SQTIHQWPATLVQPVGSPLSLECTVEGTSNPNLYWYRQAAGRGLQLLFYSVGIGQISSEVPQNLSASRPQDRQFILSSKKLLLSDSGFYLCAWRIGGSDYGYTFGSGTRLTVV.

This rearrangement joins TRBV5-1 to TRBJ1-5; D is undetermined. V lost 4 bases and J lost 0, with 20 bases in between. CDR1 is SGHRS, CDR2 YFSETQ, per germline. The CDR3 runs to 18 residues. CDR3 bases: TGCGCCAGCAGCCCGAGACCGAATCTCGGGATTAGCAATCAGCCCCAGCATTTT. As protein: CASSPRPNLGISNQPQHF.

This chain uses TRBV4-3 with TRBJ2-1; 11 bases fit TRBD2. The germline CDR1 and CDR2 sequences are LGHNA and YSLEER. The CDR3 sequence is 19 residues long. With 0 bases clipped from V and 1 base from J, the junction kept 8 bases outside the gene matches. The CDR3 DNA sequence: TGCGCCAGCAGCCAAGATGAACTAGCGGGGGCCGCATCCTACAATGAGCAGTTCTTC. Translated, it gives CASSQDELAGAASYNEQFF.

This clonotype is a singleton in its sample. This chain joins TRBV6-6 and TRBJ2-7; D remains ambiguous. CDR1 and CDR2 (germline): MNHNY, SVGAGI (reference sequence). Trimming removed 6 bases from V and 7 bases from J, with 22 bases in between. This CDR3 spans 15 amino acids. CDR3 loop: CASSPDISTPTEQYF. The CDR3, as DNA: TGTGCCAGCAGCCCCGACATCTCAACTCCTACGGAGCAGTACTTC.

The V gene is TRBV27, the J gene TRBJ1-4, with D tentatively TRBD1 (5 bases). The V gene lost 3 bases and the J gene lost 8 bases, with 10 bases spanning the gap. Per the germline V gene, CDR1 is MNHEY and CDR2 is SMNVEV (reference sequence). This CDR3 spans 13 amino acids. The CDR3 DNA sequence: TGTGCCAGCAGTTTTGACAGAAACGAAAAACTGTTTTTT. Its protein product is CASSFDRNEKLFF.

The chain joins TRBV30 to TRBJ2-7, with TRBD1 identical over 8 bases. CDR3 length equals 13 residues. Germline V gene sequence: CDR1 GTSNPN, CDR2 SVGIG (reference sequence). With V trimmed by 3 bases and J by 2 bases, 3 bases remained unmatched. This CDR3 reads CAWSRDRTYEQYF. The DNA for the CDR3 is TGTGCCTGGAGCCGGGACAGGACCTACGAGCAGTACTTC.

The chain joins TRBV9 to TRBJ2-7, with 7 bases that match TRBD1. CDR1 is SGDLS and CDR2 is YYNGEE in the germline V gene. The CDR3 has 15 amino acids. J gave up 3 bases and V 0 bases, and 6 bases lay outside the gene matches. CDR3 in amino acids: CASSVDPTGLYEQYF. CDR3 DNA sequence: TGTGCCAGCAGCGTAGACCCGACAGGGCTCTACGAGCAGTACTTC.

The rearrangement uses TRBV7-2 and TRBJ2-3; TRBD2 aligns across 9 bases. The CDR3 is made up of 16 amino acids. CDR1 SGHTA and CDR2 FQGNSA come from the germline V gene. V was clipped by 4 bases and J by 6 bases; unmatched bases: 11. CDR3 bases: TGTGCCAGCAGCTCCTGGAGTAGCGGGGGTGAGGATACGCAGTATTTT. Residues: CASSSWSSGGEDTQYF.

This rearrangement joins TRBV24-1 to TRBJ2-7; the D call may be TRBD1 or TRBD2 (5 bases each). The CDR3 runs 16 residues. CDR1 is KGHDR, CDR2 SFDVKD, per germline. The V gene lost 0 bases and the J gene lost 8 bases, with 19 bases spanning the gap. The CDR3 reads CATSDLLRDGSGKQYF. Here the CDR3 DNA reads TGTGCCACCAGTGATTTGCTACGGGACGGCTCCGGTAAGCAGTACTTC.

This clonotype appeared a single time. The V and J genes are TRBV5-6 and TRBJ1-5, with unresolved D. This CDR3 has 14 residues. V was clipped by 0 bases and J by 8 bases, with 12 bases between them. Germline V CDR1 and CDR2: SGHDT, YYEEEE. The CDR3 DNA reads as TGTGCCAGCAGCTTGGCGGGCGTTCGGAAGCCCCAGCATTTT. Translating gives CASSLAGVRKPQHF.

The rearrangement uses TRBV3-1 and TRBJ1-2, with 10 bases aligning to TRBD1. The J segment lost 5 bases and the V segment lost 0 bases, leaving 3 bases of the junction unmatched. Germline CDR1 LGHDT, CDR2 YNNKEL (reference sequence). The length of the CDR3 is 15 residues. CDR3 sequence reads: CASSQEMDRGYGYTF. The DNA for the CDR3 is TGTGCCAGCAGCCAAGAAATGGACAGGGGGTATGGCTACACCTTC.

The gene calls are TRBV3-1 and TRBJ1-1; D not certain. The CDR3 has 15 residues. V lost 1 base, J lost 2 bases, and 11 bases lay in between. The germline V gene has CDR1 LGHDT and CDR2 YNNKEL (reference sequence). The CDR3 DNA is TGTGCCAGCAGCCAAGTTCTAGACGGAAACACTGAAGCTTTCTTT. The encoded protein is CASSQVLDGNTEAFF.

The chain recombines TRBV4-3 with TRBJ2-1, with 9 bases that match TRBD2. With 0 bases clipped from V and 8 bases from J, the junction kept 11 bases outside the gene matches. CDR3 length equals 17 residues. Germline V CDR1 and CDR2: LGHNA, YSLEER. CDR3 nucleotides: TGCGCCAGCAGCCAAGATCGGAGAGCTAGCGGGACGGATGAGCAGTTCTTC. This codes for CASSQDRRASGTDEQFF.

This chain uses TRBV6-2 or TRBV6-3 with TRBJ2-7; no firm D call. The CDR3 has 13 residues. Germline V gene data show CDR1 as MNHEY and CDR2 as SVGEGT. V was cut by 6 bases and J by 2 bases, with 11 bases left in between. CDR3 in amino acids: CASRHPSPYEQYF. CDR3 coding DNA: TGTGCCAGCAGACACCCTTCCCCCTACGAGCAGTACTTC.

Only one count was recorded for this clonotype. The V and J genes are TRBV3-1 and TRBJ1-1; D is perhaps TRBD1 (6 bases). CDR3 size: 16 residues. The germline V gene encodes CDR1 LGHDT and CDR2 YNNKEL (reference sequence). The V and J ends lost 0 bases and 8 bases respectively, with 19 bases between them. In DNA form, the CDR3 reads TGTGCCAGCAGCCAAGATTTCAGGGGTTCCGCCCGGGAAGCTTTCTTT. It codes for CASSQDFRGSAREAFF. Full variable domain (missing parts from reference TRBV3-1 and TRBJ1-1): DTAVSQTPKYLVTQMGNDKSIKCEQNLGHDTMYWYKQDSKKFLKIMFSYNNKELIINETVPNRFSPKSPDKAHLNLHINSLELGDSAVYFCASSQDFRGSAREAFFGQGTRLTVV.

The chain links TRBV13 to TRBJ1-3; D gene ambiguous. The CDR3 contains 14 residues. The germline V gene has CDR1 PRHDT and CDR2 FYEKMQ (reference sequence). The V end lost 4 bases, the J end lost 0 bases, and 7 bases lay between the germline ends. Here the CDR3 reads CASSYTTSGNTIYF. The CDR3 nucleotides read TGTGCCAGCAGCTATACTACCTCTGGAAACACCATATATTTT. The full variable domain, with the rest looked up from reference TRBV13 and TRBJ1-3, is AAGVIQSPRHLIKEKRETATLKCYPIPRHDTVYWYQQGPGQDPQFLISFYEKMQSDKGSIPDRFSAQQFSDYHSELNMSSLELGDSALYFCASSYTTSGNTIYFGEGSWLTVV.

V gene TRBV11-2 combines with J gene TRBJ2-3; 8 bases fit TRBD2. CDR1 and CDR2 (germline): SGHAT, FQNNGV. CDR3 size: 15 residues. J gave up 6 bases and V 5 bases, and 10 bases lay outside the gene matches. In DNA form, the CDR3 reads TGTGCCAGCAGCCTATTAGCGGGGCCAGGGGATACGCAGTATTTT. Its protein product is CASSLLAGPGDTQYF.

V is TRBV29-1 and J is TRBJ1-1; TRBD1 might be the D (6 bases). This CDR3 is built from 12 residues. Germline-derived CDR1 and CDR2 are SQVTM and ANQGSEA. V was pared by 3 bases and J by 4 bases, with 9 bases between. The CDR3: CSVDRGPTEAFF. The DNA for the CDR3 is TGCAGCGTTGACAGGGGCCCCACTGAAGCTTTCTTT. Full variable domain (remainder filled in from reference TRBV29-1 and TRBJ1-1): SAVISQKPSRDICQRGTSLTIQCQVDSQVTMMFWYRQQPGQSLTLIATANQGSEATYESGFVIDKFPISRPNLTFSTLTVSNMSPEDSSIYLCSVDRGPTEAFFGQGTRLTVV.

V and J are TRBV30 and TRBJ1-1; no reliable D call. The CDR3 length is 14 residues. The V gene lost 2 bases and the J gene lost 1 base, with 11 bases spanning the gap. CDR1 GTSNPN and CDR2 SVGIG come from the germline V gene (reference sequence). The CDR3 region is CAWSSLSPNTEAFF. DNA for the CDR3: TGTGCCTGGAGTTCCCTCTCCCCGAACACTGAAGCTTTCTTT.

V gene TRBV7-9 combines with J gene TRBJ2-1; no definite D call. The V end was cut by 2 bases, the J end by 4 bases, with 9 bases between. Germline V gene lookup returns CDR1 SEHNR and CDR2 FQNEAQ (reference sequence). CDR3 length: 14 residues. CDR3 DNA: TGTGCCAGCAGCTTATTCGCGGAGTACAATGAGCAGTTCTTC. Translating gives CASSLFAEYNEQFF.

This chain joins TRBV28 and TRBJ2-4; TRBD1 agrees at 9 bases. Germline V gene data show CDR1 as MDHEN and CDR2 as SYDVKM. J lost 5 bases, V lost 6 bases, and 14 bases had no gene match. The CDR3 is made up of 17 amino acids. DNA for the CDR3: TGTGCCAGCAGCGGGCGCGGGGACAGGGTTTCCCAAAACATTCAGTACTTC. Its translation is CASSGRGDRVSQNIQYF.

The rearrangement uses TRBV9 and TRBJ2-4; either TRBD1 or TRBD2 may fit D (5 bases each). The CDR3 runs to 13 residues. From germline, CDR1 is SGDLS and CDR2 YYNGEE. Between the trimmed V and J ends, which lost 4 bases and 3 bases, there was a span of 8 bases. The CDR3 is CASSRDGKNIQYF. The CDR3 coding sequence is TGTGCCAGCAGCCGGGACGGCAAAAACATTCAGTACTTC.